This entry is about one T cell receptor beta chain. Its antigen remains unknown. The study ran its PCR with 60 Vbeta and 13 Jbeta primers. Data came from immunoSEQ multiplex PCR; TCRdb stores just in-frame clones and leaves some out. There are 160,000 or so clones in the sample; roughly 87% occur only once, and under 0.6% lies in the top ten. Unrecorded immune exposures were likely, despite nominal health at sampling. These data belong to a study of cytomegalovirus exposure and HLA in healthy donors. Findings and caveats of the study: When the data were analyzed later, several of the most significant clusters appeared to be linked to common viral pathogens. Later work found that TCR association rates differed between HLA loci; DRB1 had the most and HLA-C the fewest.

The CDR3 consists of 17 residues. Germline V gene data show CDR1 as MNHEY and CDR2 as SMNVEV (reference sequence). J gave up 3 bases and V 3 bases, and 5 bases lay outside the gene matches. Sequenced: PBMCs. The receptor was isolated from a woman between 45 and 60 years old in good health and CMV-seronegative. This rearrangement joins TRBV27 to TRBJ2-6; TRBD2 matches 10 bases. The DNA of the CDR3 is TGTGCCAGCAGTTTGGAGCGGGAGGGCTTTGGGGCCAACGTCCTGACTTTC. This codes for CASSLEREGFGANVLTF.